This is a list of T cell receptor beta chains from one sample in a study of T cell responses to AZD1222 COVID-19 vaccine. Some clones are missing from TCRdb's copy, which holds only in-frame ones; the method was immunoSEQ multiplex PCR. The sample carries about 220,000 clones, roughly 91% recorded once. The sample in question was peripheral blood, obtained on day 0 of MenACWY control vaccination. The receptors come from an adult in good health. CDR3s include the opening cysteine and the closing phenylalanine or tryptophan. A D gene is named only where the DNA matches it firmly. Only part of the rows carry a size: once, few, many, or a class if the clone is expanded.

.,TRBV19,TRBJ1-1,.,CATRGGGNTEAFF,TGTGCCACACGAGGGGGGGGAAACACTGAAGCTTTCTTT
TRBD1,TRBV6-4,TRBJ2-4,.,CASSTGTGENIQYF,TGTGCCAGCAGCACCGGGACAGGGGAAAACATTCAGTACTTC
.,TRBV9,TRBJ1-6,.,CASSVSLAVSSPLHF,TGTGCCAGCAGCGTAAGCCTGGCCGTAAGTTCACCCCTCCACTTT
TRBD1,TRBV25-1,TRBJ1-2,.,CASSEGQGITGYTF,TGTGCCAGCAGTGAAGGACAGGGCATAACTGGCTACACCTTC
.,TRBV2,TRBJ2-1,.,CASSESRRQFF,TGTGCCAGCAGTGAATCCCGGAGGCAGTTCTTC
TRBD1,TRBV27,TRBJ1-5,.,CASSFGGGAGQPQHF,TGTGCCAGCAGTTTCGGAGGGGGCGCGGGTCAGCCCCAGCATTTT
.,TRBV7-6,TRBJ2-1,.,CASSLTSSPYNEQFF,TGTGCCAGCAGCTTAACGTCCTCCCCCTACAATGAGCAGTTCTTC
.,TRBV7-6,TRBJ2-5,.,CASSSSQSETQYF,TGTGCCAGCAGCAGCTCCCAGAGCGAGACCCAGTACTTC
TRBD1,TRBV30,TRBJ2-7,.,CAWGQGRHEQYF,TGTGCCTGGGGACAGGGTAGGCACGAGCAGTACTTC
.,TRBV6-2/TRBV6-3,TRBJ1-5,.,CASSYQGRGQPQHF,TGTGCCAGCAGTTACCAGGGTCGGGGTCAGCCCCAGCATTTT
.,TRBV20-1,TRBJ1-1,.,CSAAGGGVIF,TGCAGTGCCGCTGGTGGGGGGGTGATCTTT
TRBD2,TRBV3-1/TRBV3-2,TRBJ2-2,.,CASSLGLANTGELFF,TGTGCCAGCAGCCTTGGACTAGCGAACACCGGGGAGCTGTTTTTT
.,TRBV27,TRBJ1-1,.,CASSLWDSGRAFF,TGTGCCAGCAGTTTATGGGATTCGGGTCGAGCTTTCTTT
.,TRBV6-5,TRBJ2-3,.,CASSYQSSSTDTQYF,TGTGCCAGCAGTTACCAGAGCTCCAGCACAGATACGCAGTATTTT
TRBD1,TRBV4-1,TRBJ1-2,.,CASSPSQGAAYGYTF,TGCGCCAGCAGCCCGTCTCAGGGGGCCGCTTATGGCTACACCTTC
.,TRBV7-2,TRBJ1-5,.,CASSAYQGNQPQHF,TGTGCCAGCAGCGCCTATCAGGGGAATCAGCCCCAGCATTTT
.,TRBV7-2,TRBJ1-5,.,CASSTTGNNQPQHF,TGTGCCAGCAGCACGACAGGAAACAATCAGCCCCAGCATTTT
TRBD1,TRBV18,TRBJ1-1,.,CASSPPAGTGTEAFF,TGTGCCAGCTCACCACCGGCGGGGACAGGCACTGAAGCTTTCTTT
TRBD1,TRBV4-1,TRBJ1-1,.,CASSLQGASTEAFF,TGCGCCAGCAGCCTACAGGGGGCAAGCACTGAAGCTTTCTTT
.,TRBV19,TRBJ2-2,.,CASNSVGRKITGELFF,TGTGCCAGTAATTCCGTTGGACGGAAGATCACCGGGGAGCTGTTTTTT
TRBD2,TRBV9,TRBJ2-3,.,CASALGLAGDTQYF,TGTGCCAGCGCCTTAGGACTAGCGGGAGATACGCAGTATTTT
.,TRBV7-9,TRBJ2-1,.,CASSFLGRSYNEQFF,TGTGCCAGCAGCTTTCTGGGACGCTCCTACAATGAGCAGTTCTTC
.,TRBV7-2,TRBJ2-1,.,CASSLAAKQFF,TGTGCCAGCAGCTTAGCGGCGAAGCAGTTCTTC
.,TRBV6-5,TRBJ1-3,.,CASSSPRATGRNTIYF,TGTGCCAGCAGTTCCCCACGCGCCACAGGGCGAAACACCATATATTTT
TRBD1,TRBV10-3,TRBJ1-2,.,CAISNRTGGSGYTF,TGTGCCATCAGCAACCGGACAGGGGGAAGTGGCTACACCTTC
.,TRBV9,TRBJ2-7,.,CASSVYPSSEQYF,TGTGCCAGCAGCGTATATCCCTCCTCCGAGCAGTACTTC
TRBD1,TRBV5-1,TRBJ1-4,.,CASSLGTGGGEKLFF,TGCGCCAGCAGCCTAGGGACAGGGGGCGGTGAAAAACTGTTTTTT
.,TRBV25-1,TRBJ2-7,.,CASSPDVSEQYF,TGTGCCAGCAGCCCGGACGTAAGTGAGCAGTACTTC
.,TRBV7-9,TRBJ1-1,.,CASSFSNTQNTEAFF,TGTGCCAGCAGCTTTAGCAACACTCAGAACACTGAAGCTTTCTTT
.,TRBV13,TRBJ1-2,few,CASSLGFSPEGYTF,TGTGCCAGCAGCTTAGGGTTCAGCCCGGAAGGCTACACCTTC
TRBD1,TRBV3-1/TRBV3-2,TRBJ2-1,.,CASSQGDRVHEQFF,TGTGCCAGCAGCCAAGGTGACAGGGTCCATGAGCAGTTCTTC
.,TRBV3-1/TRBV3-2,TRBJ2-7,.,CASSQGGSRAYEQYF,TGTGCCAGCAGCCAAGGAGGGTCGAGAGCCTACGAGCAGTACTTC
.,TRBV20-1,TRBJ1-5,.,CSASRPRGNQPQHF,TGCAGTGCTAGTCGGCCCAGGGGCAATCAGCCCCAGCATTTT
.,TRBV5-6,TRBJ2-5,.,CASSLVQETQYF,TGTGCCAGCAGCTTGGTGCAAGAGACCCAGTACTTC
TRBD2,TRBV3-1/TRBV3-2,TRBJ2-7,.,CASSPSGAGEEYEQYF,TGTGCCAGCAGCCCCTCTGGGGCGGGGGAGGAATACGAGCAGTACTTC
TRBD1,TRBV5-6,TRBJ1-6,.,CASSLRTGYNSPLHF,TGTGCCAGCAGCTTGCGGACAGGCTATAATTCACCCCTCCACTTT
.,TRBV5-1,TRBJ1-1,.,CASSSGLNTEAFF,TGCGCCAGCAGCTCGGGATTGAACACTGAAGCTTTCTTT
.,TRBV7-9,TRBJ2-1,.,CASSLSGGPNEQFF,TGTGCCAGCAGCTTATCAGGGGGGCCCAATGAGCAGTTCTTC
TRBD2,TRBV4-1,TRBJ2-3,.,CASSLGGVSSTDTQYF,TGCGCCAGCAGCCTCGGGGGGGTTTCTAGCACAGATACGCAGTATTTT
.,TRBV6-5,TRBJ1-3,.,CASRQSSGNTIYF,TGTGCCAGTCGACAGAGCTCTGGAAACACCATATATTTT
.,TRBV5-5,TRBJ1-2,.,CASSLLETGYGYTF,TGTGCCAGCAGCTTGTTGGAGACAGGATATGGCTACACCTTC
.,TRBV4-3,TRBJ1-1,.,CASSQDVAGTEAFF,TGCGCCAGCAGCCAAGACGTTGCGGGAACTGAAGCTTTCTTT
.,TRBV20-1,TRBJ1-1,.,CSARRAEAFF,TGCAGTGCTAGGCGGGCTGAAGCTTTCTTT
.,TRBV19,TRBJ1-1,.,CASSISGDVNTEAFF,TGTGCCAGTAGTATCTCAGGGGACGTGAACACTGAAGCTTTCTTT
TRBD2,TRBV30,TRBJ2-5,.,CAWRPGGGRETQYF,TGTGCCTGGAGGCCCGGGGGGGGTCGGGAGACCCAGTACTTC
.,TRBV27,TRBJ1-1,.,CASSPVPRGTEAFF,TGTGCCAGCAGTCCGGTCCCCCGGGGGACTGAAGCTTTCTTT
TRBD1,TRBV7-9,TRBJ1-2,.,CASSPGTVLSYGYTF,TGTGCCAGCAGCCCAGGGACAGTGTTAAGCTATGGCTACACCTTC
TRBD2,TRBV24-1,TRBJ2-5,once,CATSVTGTSGGYAQYF,TGTGCCACCAGTGTCACCGGGACTAGCGGGGGCTACGCCCAGTACTTC
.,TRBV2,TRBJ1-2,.,CASSDGPGYTF,TGTGCCAGCAGTGACGGCCCGGGCTACACCTTC
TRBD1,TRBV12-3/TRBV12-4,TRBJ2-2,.,CADRADNTGELFF,TGTGCCGACAGGGCCGATAACACCGGGGAGCTGTTTTTT
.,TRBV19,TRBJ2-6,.,CASSSRSSGANVLTF,TGTGCCAGTAGTTCCCGGAGCTCTGGGGCCAACGTCCTGACTTTC
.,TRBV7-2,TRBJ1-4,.,CASSLDPRSGLEKLFF,TGTGCCAGCAGCTTAGACCCGAGAAGTGGGCTGGAAAAACTGTTTTTT